This paragraph reports one T cell receptor (beta chain). The antigen is undetermined. The entry originates in a study of cytomegalovirus exposure and HLA in healthy donors. Study-wide results and caveats: Being indistinguishable, some V segments were excluded, TRBV6-2 and TRBV6-3 among them. The later analysis indicated that the majority of CMV-associated TCR beta chains appeared HLA-restricted. The investigators catalogued 180 or so TCR beta chains as cytomegalovirus-associated. Among donors in an Asian-associated ancestry cluster, a later analysis reportedly found fewer N-insertions than the roughly 680-donor mean.

V was clipped by 2 bases and J by 4 bases, with 13 bases between them. The CDR3 runs 15 residues. Germline CDR1 is SGHDT and CDR2 is YYEEEE. Primers: 60 Vbeta forward and 13 Jbeta reverse. Assay used: immunoSEQ multiplex PCR; TCRdb lists only in-frame clones, some missing. The sample has about 170,000 clones; about 80% are singletons. The clonotype comes from a girl between 10 and 17 years old in good health and CMV-seropositive. Sequenced: PBMCs. This rearrangement joins TRBV5-6 to TRBJ2-1, with D possibly TRBD1 on 5 matching bases. The CDR3 sequence: CASSFPRAFYNEQFF. CDR3 DNA sequence: TGTGCCAGCAGCTTTCCCAGGGCCTTTTACAATGAGCAGTTCTTC.